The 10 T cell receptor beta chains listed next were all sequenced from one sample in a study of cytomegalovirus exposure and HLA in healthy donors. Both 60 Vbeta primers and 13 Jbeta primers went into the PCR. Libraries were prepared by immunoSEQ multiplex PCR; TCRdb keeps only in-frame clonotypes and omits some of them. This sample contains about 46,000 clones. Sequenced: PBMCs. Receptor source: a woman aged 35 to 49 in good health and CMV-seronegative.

CDR3 residues: CASSFGDTNYGYTF. The CDR3 DNA sequence: TGCGCCAGCAGCTTCGGGGACACCAACTATGGCTACACCTTC. The chain recombines TRBV5-1 with TRBJ1-2, with D perhaps TRBD1 (6 bases). Trimming took 2 bases from V and 2 from J, leaving 10 bases between them. The CDR3 consists of 14 residues. Germline assignment: CDR1 SGHRS and CDR2 YFSETQ.

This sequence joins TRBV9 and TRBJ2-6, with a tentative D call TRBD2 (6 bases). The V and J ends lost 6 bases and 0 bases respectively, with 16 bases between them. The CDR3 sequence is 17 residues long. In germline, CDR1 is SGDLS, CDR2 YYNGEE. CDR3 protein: CASTPGVFPSGANVLTF. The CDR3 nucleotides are TGTGCCAGCACCCCGGGGGTGTTCCCCTCTGGGGCCAACGTCCTGACTTTC.

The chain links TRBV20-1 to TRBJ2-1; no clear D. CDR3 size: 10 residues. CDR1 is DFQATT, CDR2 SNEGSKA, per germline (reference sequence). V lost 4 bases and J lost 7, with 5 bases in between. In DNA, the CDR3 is TGCAGTGCTACCCAGAATGAGCAGTTCTTC. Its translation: CSATQNEQFF.

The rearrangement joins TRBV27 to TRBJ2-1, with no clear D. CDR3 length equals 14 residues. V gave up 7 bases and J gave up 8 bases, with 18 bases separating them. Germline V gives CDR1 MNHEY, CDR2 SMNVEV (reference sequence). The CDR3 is CASKSRSLGDEQFF. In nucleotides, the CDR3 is TGTGCCAGCAAATCGAGGTCACTTGGCGATGAGCAGTTCTTC.

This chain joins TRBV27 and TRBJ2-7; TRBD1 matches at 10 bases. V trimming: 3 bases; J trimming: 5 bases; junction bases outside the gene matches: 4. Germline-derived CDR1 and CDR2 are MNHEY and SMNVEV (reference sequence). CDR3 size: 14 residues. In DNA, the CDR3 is TGTGCCAGCAGTTTGGGGACAGGGGCCAACGAGCAGTACTTC. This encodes CASSLGTGANEQYF.

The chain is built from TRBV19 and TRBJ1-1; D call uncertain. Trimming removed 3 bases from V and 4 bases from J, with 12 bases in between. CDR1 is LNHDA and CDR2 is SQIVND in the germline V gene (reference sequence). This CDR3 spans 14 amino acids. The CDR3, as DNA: TGTGCCAGTAGTATTTGGGAAGGAGGCACTGAAGCTTTCTTT. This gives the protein CASSIWEGGTEAFF.

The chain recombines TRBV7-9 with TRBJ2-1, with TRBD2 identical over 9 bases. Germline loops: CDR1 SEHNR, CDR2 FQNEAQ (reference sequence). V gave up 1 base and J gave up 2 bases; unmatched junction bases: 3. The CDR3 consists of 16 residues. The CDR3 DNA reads TGTGCCAGCAGCTTAGTAGGCGGGAGGGCCTACAATGAGCAGTTCTTC. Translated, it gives CASSLVGGRAYNEQFF. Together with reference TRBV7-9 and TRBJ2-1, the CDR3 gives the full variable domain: DTGVSQNPRHKITKRGQNVTFRCDPISEHNRLYWYRQTLGQGPEFLTYFQNEAQLEKSRLLSDRFSAERPKGSFSTLEIQRTEQGDSAMYLCASSLVGGRAYNEQFFGPGTRLTVL.

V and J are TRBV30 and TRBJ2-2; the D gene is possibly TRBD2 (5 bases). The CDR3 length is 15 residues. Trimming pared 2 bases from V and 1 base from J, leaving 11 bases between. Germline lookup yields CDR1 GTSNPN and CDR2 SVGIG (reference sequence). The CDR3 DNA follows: TGTGCCTGGAGTAGGTGGGAGTTGAACACCGGGGAGCTGTTTTTT. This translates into CAWSRWELNTGELFF.

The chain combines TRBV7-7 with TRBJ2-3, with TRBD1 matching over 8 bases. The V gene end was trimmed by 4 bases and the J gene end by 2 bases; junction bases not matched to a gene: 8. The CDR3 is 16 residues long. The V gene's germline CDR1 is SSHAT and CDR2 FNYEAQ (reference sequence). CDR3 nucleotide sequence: TGTGCCAGCAGCTCCGGACAGGGTAGATCCACAGATACGCAGTATTTT. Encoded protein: CASSSGQGRSTDTQYF.

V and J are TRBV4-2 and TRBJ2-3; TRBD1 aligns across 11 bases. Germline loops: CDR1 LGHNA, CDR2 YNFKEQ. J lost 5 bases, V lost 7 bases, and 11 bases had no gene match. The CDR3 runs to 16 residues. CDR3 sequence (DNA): TGTGCCAGCAAGGTGGTGGGGACAGGGGGTGGAGATACGCAGTATTTT. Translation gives CASKVVGTGGGDTQYF.